Listed here are 24 T cell receptor beta chains from one sample, sequenced in a study of blood T cell repertoires in COVID-19. Clones were read by immunoSEQ multiplex PCR, and TCRdb kept only the in-frame ones, dropping some. The sample holds under 200,000 clones; 86% are singletons and the top ten take roughly 0.99%. The sequenced material came from peripheral blood. Source of these receptors: a man in his late teens or twenties with acute or convalescent COVID-19.

Comments on this clone: The sample contains more than one DNA sequence encoding this CDR3. The chain employs TRBV6-5 and TRBJ1-2; D remains ambiguous. The CDR3 is 13 amino acids. V lost 0 bases, J lost 2 bases, and 4 bases lay in between. CDR1 and CDR2 (germline): MNHEY, SVGAGI. The CDR3 DNA sequence: TGTGCCAGCAGTTACTCCCCGAACTATGGCTACACCTTC. Its translation: CASSYSPNYGYTF.

The chain has TRBV9 and TRBJ2-6; 7 bases are shared with TRBD1. CDR3 length: 20 residues. Germline CDR1 and CDR2: SGDLS and YYNGEE. Trimming took 0 bases from V and 1 from J; bases not matched to a gene: 13. CDR3 in DNA: TGTGCCAGCAGCGTAGCTGACAGGGTATCCCGGATTTCTGGGGCCAACGTCCTGACTTTC. Its translation: CASSVADRVSRISGANVLTF.

This sequence joins TRBV19 and TRBJ2-5; TRBD1 matches 9 bases. V dropped 5 bases and J dropped 2; count of bases not matched to a gene: 6. CDR3 length: 15 amino acids. CDR1 is LNHDA and CDR2 is SQIVND in the germline V gene (reference sequence). The CDR3 here is CASSQGDREQETQYF. The CDR3 DNA reads TGTGCCAGTAGTCAGGGGGACAGGGAACAAGAGACCCAGTACTTC.

The V gene is TRBV6-5, the J gene TRBJ1-2; no clear D gene. The CDR3 contains 13 residues. In germline, CDR1 is MNHEY, CDR2 SVGAGI. Trimming stripped 7 bases from V and 5 bases from J, with 14 bases between. CDR3 loop: CASNGLFSYGYTF. As DNA, the CDR3 is TGTGCCAGCAACGGACTCTTCTCTTATGGCTACACCTTC.

The chain combines TRBV4-2 with TRBJ1-4; D ambiguous. Germline V gives CDR1 LGHNA, CDR2 YNFKEQ. This CDR3 spans 13 amino acids. V was cut by 3 bases and J by 8 bases, with 10 bases left in between. As DNA, the CDR3 is TGTGCCAGCAGCCACGTGAAAGAGGAAAAACTGTTTTTT. It translates to CASSHVKEEKLFF.

V and J are TRBV4-1 and TRBJ1-5; D gene ambiguous. V gave up 2 bases and J gave up 7 bases, with 12 bases separating them. Germline V CDR1 and CDR2: MGHRA, YSYEKL. CDR3 size: 14 residues. The CDR3 DNA follows: TGCGCCAGCAGCCAAACGGGGAGCGGGCAGCCCCAGCATTTT. Amino acids: CASSQTGSGQPQHF.

The gene calls are TRBV25-1 and TRBJ1-1; D gene unclear. V was trimmed by 9 bases and J by 3 bases, leaving 14 bases between them. The CDR3 consists of 13 residues. The germline CDR1 and CDR2 sequences are MGHDK and SYGVNS. The chain's CDR3 is CAREKGGDTEAFF. In DNA, the CDR3 is TGTGCCAGGGAGAAAGGCGGGGACACTGAAGCTTTCTTT.

The gene calls are TRBV11-2 and TRBJ2-7; D is ambiguous. This CDR3 has 13 amino acids. Looked up from germline, CDR1 is SGHAT and CDR2 is FQNNGV. Trimming cost V 4 bases and J 0 bases, with 7 bases left between them. The CDR3 region has the DNA TGTGCCAGCAGCTCCAAAGCCTCCTACGAGCAGTACGTC. Its translation is CASSSKASYEQYV.

The chain uses TRBV5-4 and TRBJ2-3, with 10 bases aligning to TRBD1. The germline gives CDR1 SGHNT, CDR2 YYREEE (reference sequence). CDR3 length: 17 residues. V gave up 1 base and J gave up 4 bases; unmatched junction bases: 9. CDR3 nucleotides: TGTGCCAGCAGCTTGAGTTCGGGACAGGGGTTTTCAGATACGCAGTATTTT. Residues: CASSLSSGQGFSDTQYF.

The chain is built from TRBV7-9 and TRBJ1-3; 7 positions agree with TRBD1. Germline assignment: CDR1 SEHNR and CDR2 FQNEAQ (reference sequence). CDR3 size: 17 residues. V gave up 1 base and J gave up 2 bases; unmatched junction bases: 8. CDR3 amino acids: CASSLDRDRAPGNTIYF. The CDR3 DNA reads as TGTGCCAGCAGCTTAGACAGAGACAGGGCCCCTGGAAACACCATATATTTT.

This rearrangement joins TRBV27 to TRBJ1-3; 7 bases agree with TRBD1. The CDR3 is made up of 15 amino acids. Germline V gene sequence: CDR1 MNHEY, CDR2 SMNVEV (reference sequence). Germline trimming cut 5 bases from V and 0 bases from J; bases unmatched to any gene: 4. As DNA, the CDR3 is TGTGCCAGCAGTCCCGGGACAGCCTCTGGAAACACCATATATTTT. This sequence encodes CASSPGTASGNTIYF.

The chain uses TRBV25-1 and TRBJ2-7, with D possibly matching TRBD1 (6 bases). This CDR3 is 18 amino acids long. Per the germline V gene, CDR1 is MGHDK and CDR2 is SYGVNS. The V gene lost 2 bases and the J gene lost 0 bases, with 20 bases spanning the gap. Here the CDR3 DNA reads TGTGCCAGCAGTGAACTGGGGGCGGCGGCGACGAGCTCCTACGAGCAGTACTTC. This translates into CASSELGAAATSSYEQYF.

The chain employs TRBV9 and TRBJ2-5; 8 bases are a match to TRBD1. With V trimmed by 3 bases and J by 0 bases, 7 bases remained unmatched. The V gene's germline CDR1 is SGDLS and CDR2 YYNGEE. This CDR3 comprises 16 residues. CDR3 sequence reads: CASSATGQAYQETQYF. The CDR3 nucleotides are TGTGCCAGCAGCGCAACGGGACAGGCGTACCAAGAGACCCAGTACTTC.

The chain carries TRBV10-2 and TRBJ1-1; TRBD1 agrees at 7 bases. The germline CDR1 and CDR2 sequences are WSHSY and SAAADI. Trimming at V came to 5 bases and at J to 4 bases, leaving 4 bases not matched to a gene. The CDR3 spans 13 residues. The CDR3 here is CASSIDRATEAFF. The DNA of the CDR3 is TGCGCCAGCAGTATTGACAGGGCCACTGAAGCTTTCTTT.

This clone was detected only once. The chain carries TRBV24-1 and TRBJ1-5; D may be TRBD1 (5 bases). Germline V gives CDR1 KGHDR, CDR2 SFDVKD. The ends were cut back, 3 bases at V and 3 bases at J, with 11 bases in the middle. The CDR3 sequence is 15 residues long. The CDR3 DNA reads as TGTGCCACCAGTGATCCCCGGACACCCAATCAGCCCCAGCATTTT. Its translation is CATSDPRTPNQPQHF.

The rearrangement uses TRBV7-9 and TRBJ2-5; 9 bases map to TRBD2. V trimming: 5 bases; J trimming: 2 bases; junction bases outside the gene matches: 12. The CDR3 consists of 17 residues. In germline, CDR1 is SEHNR, CDR2 FQNEAQ (reference sequence). CDR3 DNA sequence: TGTGCCAGCAGCCCCCGAGGTAGCGGGGGTTTGCAAGAGACCCAGTACTTC. This gives the protein CASSPRGSGGLQETQYF.

This chain links TRBV2 with TRBJ2-3; 10 bases agree with TRBD1. Per germline, CDR1 SNHLY and CDR2 FYNNEI. This CDR3 is 14 amino acids long. The trim removed 7 bases at V and 3 bases at J, leaving 4 bases unmatched. The CDR3 spells CASKRDRGTDTQYF. CDR3 in DNA: TGTGCCAGCAAACGGGACAGGGGAACAGATACGCAGTATTTT.

The chain employs TRBV18 and TRBJ1-1; D may be TRBD1 (6 bases). Trimming pared 3 bases from V and 0 bases from J, leaving 8 bases between. There are 14 residues in the CDR3. CDR1 and CDR2 (germline): KGHSH, LQKENI. The CDR3 nucleotides read TGTGCCAGCTCACCGGGACAAATGAACACTGAAGCTTTCTTT. This gives the protein CASSPGQMNTEAFF.

The chain recombines TRBV11-2 with TRBJ1-3, with a weak D call TRBD1 (6 bases). Germline CDR1 reads SGHAT; CDR2 reads FQNNGV. This CDR3 region has 16 residues. Between the trimmed V and J ends, which lost 3 bases and 0 bases, there was a span of 12 bases. CDR3: CASSLDDRSSGNTIYF. As DNA, the CDR3 is TGTGCCAGCAGCTTGGATGACAGGAGCTCTGGAAACACCATATATTTT.

V usage is TRBV14 and J usage is TRBJ2-5, with D possibly matching TRBD2 (5 bases). The CDR3 consists of 15 residues. The V and J ends lost 5 bases and 2 bases respectively, with 15 bases between them. Germline-derived CDR1 and CDR2 are SGHDN and FVKESK. CDR3 DNA sequence: TGTGCCAGCAGCGAAAGCCGGACTGTGCAAGAGACCCAGTACTTC. Its protein product is CASSESRTVQETQYF.

The V call is TRBV2, the J call TRBJ2-7; no clear D. The V end lost 6 bases, the J end lost 1 base, and 7 bases lay between the germline ends. The CDR3 is 12 amino acids. Germline CDR1 and CDR2: SNHLY and FYNNEI. CDR3 DNA sequence: TGTGCCAGCAGCGCGGAGTCCTACGAGCAGTACGTC. Translation: CASSAESYEQYV.

The chain combines TRBV7-2 with TRBJ1-5; TRBD1 aligns across 8 bases. Germline values: CDR1 SGHTA, CDR2 FQGNSA. The CDR3 sequence is 15 residues long. V was clipped by 6 bases and J by 0 bases; unmatched bases: 4. As DNA, the CDR3 is TGTGCCAGCAGAATTACAGGGGGTAGCAATCAGCCCCAGCATTTT. Translation gives CASRITGGSNQPQHF.

The V gene is TRBV19, the J gene TRBJ2-5; 7 bases fit TRBD1. With V trimmed by 0 bases and J by 4 bases, 5 bases remained unmatched. The CDR3 is 15 residues long. In germline, CDR1 is LNHDA, CDR2 SQIVND (reference sequence). CDR3 coding DNA: TGTGCCAGTAGTATAGAATTGACAGGGTCAGAGACCCAGTACTTC. Its protein is CASSIELTGSETQYF.

Turning to this clone: The sample has other DNA sequences that encode this CDR3 too. The chain employs TRBV5-1 and TRBJ1-5; 8 nucleotides match TRBD1. This CDR3 is built from 14 residues. V shed 4 bases and J 5 bases; nucleotides not matched to a gene: 5. The germline V gene encodes CDR1 SGHRS and CDR2 YFSETQ. The CDR3 here is CASSPGTGDQPQHF. CDR3 coding DNA: TGCGCCAGCAGCCCCGGGACAGGAGATCAGCCCCAGCATTTT.